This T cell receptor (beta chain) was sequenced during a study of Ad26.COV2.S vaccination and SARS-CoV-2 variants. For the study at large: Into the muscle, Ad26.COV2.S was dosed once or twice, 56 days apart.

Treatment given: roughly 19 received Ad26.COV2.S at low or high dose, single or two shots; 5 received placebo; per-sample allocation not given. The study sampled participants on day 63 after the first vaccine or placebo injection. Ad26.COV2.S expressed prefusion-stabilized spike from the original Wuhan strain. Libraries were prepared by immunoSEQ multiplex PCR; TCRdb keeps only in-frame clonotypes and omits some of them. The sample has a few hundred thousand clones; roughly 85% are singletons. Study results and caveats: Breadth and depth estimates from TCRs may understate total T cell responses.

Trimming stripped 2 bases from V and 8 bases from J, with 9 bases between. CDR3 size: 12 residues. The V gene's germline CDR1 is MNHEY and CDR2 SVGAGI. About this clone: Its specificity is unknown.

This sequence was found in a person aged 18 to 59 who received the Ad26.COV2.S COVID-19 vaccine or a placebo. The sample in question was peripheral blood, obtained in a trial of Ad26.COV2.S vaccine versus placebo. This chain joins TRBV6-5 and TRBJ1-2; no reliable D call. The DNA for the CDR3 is TGTGCCAGCAGTTACGTTGGAGGCGGCTACACCTTC. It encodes CASSYVGGGYTF.